This T cell receptor beta chain originates from a study of read filtering for tumor transcriptome and immune sequencing. This clonotype appeared many times. The library was built from about 400 ng RNA with molecular barcoded adaptors for alpha/delta and beta/gamma chains. TCRdb reprocessed the reads with MiXCR, giving one entry per CDR3 protein. This sample has 30,000 to 45,000 distinct CDR3 sequences, with about 13% found just once. The TCR originated in a donor at least 40 years old with multiple myeloma. Material for sequencing was a population of CD138-negative cells sorted from bone marrow.

CDR3 protein: CASSLLEDEKLFF. DNA of the CDR3: TGCGCCAGCAGCTTGTTGGAGGACGAAAAACTGTTTTTT. V is TRBV5-1 and J is TRBJ1-4; D uncertain. V lost 1 base to trimming and J lost 8 bases, with 9 bases between them. The CDR3 has 13 residues. Germline lookup yields CDR1 SGHRS and CDR2 YFSETQ.